This T cell receptor (beta chain) was identified in a study of blood T cell repertoires in COVID-19. Across the study: The study drew acute and convalescent COVID-19 samples from the United States, Italy and Spain. In each case, the material was cDNA or gDNA derived from T cells, B-cell-depleted T cells, or PBMCs.

Source study methods: Nucleated cell counts were estimated from reference gene primer amplification. Sequencing was performed with immunoSEQ multiplex PCR; in TCRdb, only in-frame clones are kept and a portion is missing. The V and J calls and clone size are taken from that table; D and trimming were inferred from the DNA. This table holds approximately 260,000 clones, 75% to 90% found once. The sequenced material came from peripheral blood. The receptor was derived from a human donor in a cohort sampled during active COVID-19.

The CDR3 is CASTRTGTGAGNTIYF. CDR3 coding DNA: TGCGCCAGCACCCGAACCGGGACAGGGGCTGGAAACACCATATATTTT. The V gene is TRBV5-1, the J gene TRBJ1-3, with 10 bases lining up with TRBD1. The CDR3 is made up of 16 amino acids. Germline trimming cut 6 bases from V and 2 bases from J; bases unmatched to any gene: 8. Germline V gene sequence: CDR1 SGHRS, CDR2 YFSETQ.